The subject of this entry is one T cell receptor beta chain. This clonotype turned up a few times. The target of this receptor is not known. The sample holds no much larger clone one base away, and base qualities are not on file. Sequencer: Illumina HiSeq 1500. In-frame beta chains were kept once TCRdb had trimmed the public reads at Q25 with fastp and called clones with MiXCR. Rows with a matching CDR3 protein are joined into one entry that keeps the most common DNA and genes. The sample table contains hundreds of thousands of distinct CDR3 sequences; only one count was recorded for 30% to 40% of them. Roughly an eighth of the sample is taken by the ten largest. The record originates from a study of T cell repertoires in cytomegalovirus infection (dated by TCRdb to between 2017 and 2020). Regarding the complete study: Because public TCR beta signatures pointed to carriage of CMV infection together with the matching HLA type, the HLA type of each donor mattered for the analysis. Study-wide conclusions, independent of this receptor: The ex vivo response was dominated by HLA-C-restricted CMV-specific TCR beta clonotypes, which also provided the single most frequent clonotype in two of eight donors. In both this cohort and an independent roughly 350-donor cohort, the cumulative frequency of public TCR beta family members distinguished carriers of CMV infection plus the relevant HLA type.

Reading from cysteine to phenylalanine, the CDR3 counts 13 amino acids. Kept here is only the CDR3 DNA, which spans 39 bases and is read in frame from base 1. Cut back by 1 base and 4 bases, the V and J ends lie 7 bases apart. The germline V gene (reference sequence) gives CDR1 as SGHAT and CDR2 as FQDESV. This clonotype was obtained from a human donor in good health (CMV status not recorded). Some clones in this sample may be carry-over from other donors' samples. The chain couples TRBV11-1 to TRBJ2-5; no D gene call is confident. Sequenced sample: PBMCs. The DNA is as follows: TGTGCCAGCAGCTTAGAGGTGGGAGAGACCCAGTACTTC. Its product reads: CASSLEVGETQYF.